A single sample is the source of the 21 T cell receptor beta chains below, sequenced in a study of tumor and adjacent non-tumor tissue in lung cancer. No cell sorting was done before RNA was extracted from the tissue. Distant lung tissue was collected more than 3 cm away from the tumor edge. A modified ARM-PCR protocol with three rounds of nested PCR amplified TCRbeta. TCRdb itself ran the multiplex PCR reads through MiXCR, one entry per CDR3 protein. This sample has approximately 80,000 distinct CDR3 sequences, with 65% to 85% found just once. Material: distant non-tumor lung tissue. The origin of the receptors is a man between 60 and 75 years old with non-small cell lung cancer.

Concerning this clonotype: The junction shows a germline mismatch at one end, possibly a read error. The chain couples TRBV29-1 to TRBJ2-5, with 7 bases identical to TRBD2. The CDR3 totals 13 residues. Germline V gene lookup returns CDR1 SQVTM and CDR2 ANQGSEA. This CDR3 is CSVGWAGEETQYF. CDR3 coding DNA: TGCAGCGTTGGATGGGCGGGGGAAGAGACCCAATACTTC.

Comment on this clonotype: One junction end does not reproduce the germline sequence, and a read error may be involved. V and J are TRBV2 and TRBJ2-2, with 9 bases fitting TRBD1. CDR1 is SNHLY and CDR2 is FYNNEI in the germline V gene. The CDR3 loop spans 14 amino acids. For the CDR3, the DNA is TGTGCCGGGATGGGACAGGGTTGGACCGAGGAGCTGTTTTTT. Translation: CAGMGQGWTEELFF.

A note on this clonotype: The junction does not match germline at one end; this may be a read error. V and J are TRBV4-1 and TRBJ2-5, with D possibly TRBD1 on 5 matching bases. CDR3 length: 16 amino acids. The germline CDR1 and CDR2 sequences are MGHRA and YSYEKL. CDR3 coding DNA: TGTGCCATCAGCCAAGTGGGCAGGGTTATACAAGAGACCCAGTACTTC. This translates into CAISQVGRVIQETQYF.

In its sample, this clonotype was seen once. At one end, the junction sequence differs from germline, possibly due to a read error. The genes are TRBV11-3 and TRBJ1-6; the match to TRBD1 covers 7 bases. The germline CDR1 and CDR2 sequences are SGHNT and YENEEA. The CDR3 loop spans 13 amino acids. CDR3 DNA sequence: TGTGCCAGCAGTGCCCGGGACAGATCACCCCACCACTTT. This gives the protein CASSARDRSPHHF.

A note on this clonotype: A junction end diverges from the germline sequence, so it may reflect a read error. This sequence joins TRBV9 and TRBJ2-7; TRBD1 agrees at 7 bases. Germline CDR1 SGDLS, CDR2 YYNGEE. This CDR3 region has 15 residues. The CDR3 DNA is TGTGCCAGCAGGGTAGGGGGCGTCGCCCCCTACGAGCAGTACTTC. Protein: CASRVGGVAPYEQYF.

CDR3 in amino acids: CVSGFDRGGEQFF. The CDR3 DNA sequence: TGTGTCAGTGGTTTCGACAGGGGCGGTGAGCAGTTCTTC. V is TRBV12-5 and J is TRBJ2-1, with TRBD1 matching 8 bases. CDR1 is LGHNT and CDR2 is FRNRAP in the germline V gene. This CDR3 is built from 13 residues. Using reference TRBV12-5 and TRBJ2-1 for the parts outside the CDR3, the full variable domain is DARVTQTPRHKVTEMGQEVTMRCQPILGHNTVFWYRQTMMQGLELLAYFRNRAPLDDSGMPKDRFSAEMPDATLATLKIQPSEPRDSAVYFCVSGFDRGGEQFFGPGTRLTVL.

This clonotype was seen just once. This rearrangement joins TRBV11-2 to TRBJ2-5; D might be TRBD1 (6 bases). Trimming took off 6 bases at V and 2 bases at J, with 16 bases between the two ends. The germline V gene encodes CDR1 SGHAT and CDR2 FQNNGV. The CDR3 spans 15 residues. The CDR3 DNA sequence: TGTGCCAGCAGTTTGAAACGGGGACAACAAGAGACCCAGTACTTC. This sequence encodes CASSLKRGQQETQYF.

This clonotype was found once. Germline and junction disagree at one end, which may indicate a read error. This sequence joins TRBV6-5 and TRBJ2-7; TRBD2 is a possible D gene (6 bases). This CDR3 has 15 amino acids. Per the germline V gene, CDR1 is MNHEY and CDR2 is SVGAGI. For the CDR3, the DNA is TGTGCCAGCGGCAATGGGGGAATCACTAGCTACGAGCGGTACTTC. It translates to CASGNGGITSYERYF.

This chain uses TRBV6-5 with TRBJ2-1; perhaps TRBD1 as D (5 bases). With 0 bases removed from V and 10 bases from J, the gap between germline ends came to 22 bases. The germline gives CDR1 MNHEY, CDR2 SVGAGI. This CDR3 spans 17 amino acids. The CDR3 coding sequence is TGTGCCAGCAGTTACTCGTACAGGCCGAGCTCCAATAACGAGCAGTTCTTC. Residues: CASSYSYRPSSNNEQFF.

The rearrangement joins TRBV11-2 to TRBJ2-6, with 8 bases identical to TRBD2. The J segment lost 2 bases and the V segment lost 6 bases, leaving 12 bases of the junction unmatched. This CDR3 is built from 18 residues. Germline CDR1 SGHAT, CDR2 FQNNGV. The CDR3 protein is CASSLTSGGTTGANVLTF. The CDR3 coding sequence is TGTGCCAGCAGTCTAACTAGCGGTGGAACCACTGGGGCCAACGTCCTGACTTTC.

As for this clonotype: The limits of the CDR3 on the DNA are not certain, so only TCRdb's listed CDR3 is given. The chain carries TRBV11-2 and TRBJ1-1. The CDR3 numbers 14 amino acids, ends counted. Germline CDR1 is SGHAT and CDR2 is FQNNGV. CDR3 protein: CASSLVGRGTVTVF.

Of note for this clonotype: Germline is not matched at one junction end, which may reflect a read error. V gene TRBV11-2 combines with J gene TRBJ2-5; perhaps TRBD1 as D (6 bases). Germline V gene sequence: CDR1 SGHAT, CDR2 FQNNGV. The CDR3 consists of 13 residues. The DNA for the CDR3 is TGTGCCAGCAACTCTACAGGGCAAGAGACCCAGCAGTTC. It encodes CASNSTGQETQQF.

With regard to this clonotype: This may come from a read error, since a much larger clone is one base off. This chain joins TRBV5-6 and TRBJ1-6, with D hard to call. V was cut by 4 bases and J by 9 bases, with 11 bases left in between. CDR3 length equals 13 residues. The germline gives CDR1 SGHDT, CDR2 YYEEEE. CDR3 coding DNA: TGTGCCAGCAGCCGGAGGCGGAGTTCACCCCTCCACTTT. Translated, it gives CASSRRRSSPLHF. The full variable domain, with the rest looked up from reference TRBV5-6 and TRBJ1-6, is DAGVTQSPTHLIKTRGQQVTLRCSPKSGHDTVSWYQQALGQGPQFIFQYYEEEERQRGNFPDRFSGHQFPNYSSELNVNALLLGDSALYLCASSRRRSSPLHFGNGTRLTVT.

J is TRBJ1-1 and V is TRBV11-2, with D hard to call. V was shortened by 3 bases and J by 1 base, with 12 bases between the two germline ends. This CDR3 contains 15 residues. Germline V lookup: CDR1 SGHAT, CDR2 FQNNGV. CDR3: CASSFQRVWNTEAFF. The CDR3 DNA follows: TGTGCCAGCAGCTTTCAGAGGGTTTGGAACACTGAAGCTTTCTTT.

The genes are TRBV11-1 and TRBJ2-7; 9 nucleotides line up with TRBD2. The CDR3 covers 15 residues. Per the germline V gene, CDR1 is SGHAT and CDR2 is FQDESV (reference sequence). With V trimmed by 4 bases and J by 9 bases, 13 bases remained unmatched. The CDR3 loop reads CASSWTSVTADVQYF. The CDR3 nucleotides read TGTGCCAGCAGCTGGACTAGCGTGACGGCAGACGTGCAGTACTTC.

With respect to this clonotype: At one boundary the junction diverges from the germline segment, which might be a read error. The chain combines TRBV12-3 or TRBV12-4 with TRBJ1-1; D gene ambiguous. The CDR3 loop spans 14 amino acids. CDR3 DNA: TGTGCTAGCAGTTCGCAGGTGCTGAACACTGAAGCTTTCTTT. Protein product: CASSSQVLNTEAFF.

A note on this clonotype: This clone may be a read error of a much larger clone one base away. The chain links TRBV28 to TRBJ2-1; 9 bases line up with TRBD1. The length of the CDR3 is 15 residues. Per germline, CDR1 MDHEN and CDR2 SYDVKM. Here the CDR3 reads CANSKGQGHYNEQFF. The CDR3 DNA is TGTGCCAACAGTAAAGGACAGGGGCACTACAATGAGCAGTTCTTC.

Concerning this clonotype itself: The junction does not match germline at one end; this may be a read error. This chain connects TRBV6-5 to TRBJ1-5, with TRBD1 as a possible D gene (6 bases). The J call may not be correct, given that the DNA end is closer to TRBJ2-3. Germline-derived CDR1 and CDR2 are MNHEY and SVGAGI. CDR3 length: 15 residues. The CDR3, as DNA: TGTGTCAGCAGTTACAGTGAACAGGGTAGTCAGCCCCAGTATTTT. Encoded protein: CVSSYSEQGSQPQYF.

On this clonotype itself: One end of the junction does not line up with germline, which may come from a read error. This CDR3 reads CASSVDNYGFTF. CDR3 DNA: TGTGCCAGCAGCGTGGATAACTATGGCTTCACCTTC. The chain links TRBV5-4 to TRBJ1-2; no reliable D call. This CDR3 is 12 amino acids long. Per the germline V gene, CDR1 is SGHNT and CDR2 is YYREEE (reference sequence).

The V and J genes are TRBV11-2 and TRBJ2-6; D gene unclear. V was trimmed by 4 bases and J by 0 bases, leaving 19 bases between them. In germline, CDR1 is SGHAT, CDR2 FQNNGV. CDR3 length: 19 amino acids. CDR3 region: CASSSGPKDRPSGANVLTF. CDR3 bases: TGTGCCAGCAGCTCAGGTCCAAAGGATAGGCCCTCTGGGGCCAACGTCCTGACTTTC.

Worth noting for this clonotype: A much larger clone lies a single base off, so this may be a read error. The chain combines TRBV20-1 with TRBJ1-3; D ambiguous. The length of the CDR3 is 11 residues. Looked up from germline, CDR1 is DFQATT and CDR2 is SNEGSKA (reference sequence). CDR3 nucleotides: TGCAATGCTAGAATCATAGACACCATATATTTT. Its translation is CNARIIDTIYF.